This paragraph reports one TCR beta chain. This table comes from immunoSEQ multiplex PCR, and its TCRdb copy is limited to in-frame clones, with some not included. Among some 150,000 clones listed, about 82% were seen once. The V segment lost 4 bases and the J segment 2 bases; nucleotides outside the gene matches: 2. The germline V gene has CDR1 MNHEY and CDR2 SVGEGT. CDR3 size: 14 residues. This specimen belongs to a study of blood T cell repertoires in COVID-19. Whole-study context: The United States, Italy and Spain provided the acute and convalescent COVID-19 samples.

The sequenced sample was peripheral blood. This sequence joins TRBV6-2 or TRBV6-3 and TRBJ2-3; 8 bases map to TRBD2. This receptor was taken from a woman aged 55-69 years with acute or convalescent COVID-19. CDR3 loop: CASSFGGDTDTQYF. The CDR3 region has the DNA TGTGCCAGCAGTTTCGGGGGGGACACAGATACGCAGTATTTT.